The 20 T cell receptor beta chains given below trace back to one sample, sequenced in a study of T-cell reconstitution after alpha-beta-depleted transplantation in children. Unique molecular identifiers were used in preparing the TCRbeta library. From the PCR reads, TCRdb called clonotypes with MiXCR, one entry per CDR3 protein. This sample has about 400,000 distinct CDR3 sequences; roughly 22% occur once, and the top ten carry about 3.8%. The specimen was PBMCs from the stem cell graft donor, collected from the stem cell graft. The receptors derive from a human donor who donated a stem cell graft to a child with acute myeloid leukemia.

The chain has TRBV28 and TRBJ2-1, with a possible D match to TRBD1 (6 bases). This CDR3 comprises 14 residues. The V and J ends lost 7 bases and 3 bases respectively, with 13 bases between them. Germline V gene lookup returns CDR1 MDHEN and CDR2 SYDVKM. Here the CDR3 DNA reads TGTGCCAGCACCGAAACAGGGATCTACAATGAGCAGTTCTTC. Its protein product is CASTETGIYNEQFF.

The chain recombines TRBV10-3 with TRBJ2-7; 8 bases map to TRBD2. The CDR3 totals 14 residues. The V gene's germline CDR1 is ENHRY and CDR2 SYGVKD. Germline trimming cut 3 bases from V and 3 bases from J; bases unmatched to any gene: 4. This chain's CDR3 is CAISDQRENYEQYF. Here the CDR3 DNA reads TGTGCCATCAGTGACCAGCGGGAGAACTACGAGCAGTACTTC.

The genes are TRBV7-3 and TRBJ2-1; no firm D call. CDR1 and CDR2 from the germline V gene are SGHTA and FQGTGA. The ends were cut back, 1 base at V and 5 bases at J, with 6 bases in the middle. The CDR3 totals 13 residues. The CDR3 DNA reads as TGTGCCAGCAGCTTAATGTTGAACAATGAGCAGTTCTTC. It yields the protein CASSLMLNNEQFF.

CDR3 sequence (DNA): TGTGCCAGCGACAGGCTCCTCTCCAATGAGCAGTTCTTC. Its translation: CASDRLLSNEQFF. The genes are TRBV5-6 and TRBJ2-1, with TRBD1 as a possible D gene (6 bases). The CDR3 is 13 residues long. Looked up from germline, CDR1 is SGHDT and CDR2 is YYEEEE. Trimming removed 7 bases at V and 6 bases at J, with 14 bases between.

There are many counts of this clonotype. J is TRBJ1-2 and V is TRBV29-1; unclear D gene. V was shortened by 0 bases and J by 1 base, with 6 bases between the two germline ends. The CDR3 consists of 13 residues. The germline gives CDR1 SQVTM, CDR2 ANQGSEA. CDR3 in DNA: TGCAGCGTTGAAGACGGCAATAACTATGGCTACACCTTC. Amino acid sequence: CSVEDGNNYGYTF.

The rearrangement joins TRBV12-3 or TRBV12-4 to TRBJ2-1; possible D gene TRBD2, 5 bases. The CDR3 sequence is 16 residues long. Trimming removed 4 bases at V and 3 bases at J, with 16 bases between. CDR3 nucleotides: TGTGCCAGCAGTTCCCGAGGGTGTGGATGCTACAATGAGCAGTTCTTC. It encodes CASSSRGCGCYNEQFF.

The CDR3 bases are TGTGCCAGCAGTCGAGGTGTGGGGGAGCTGTTTTTT. As protein: CASSRGVGELFF. The chain joins TRBV11-2 to TRBJ2-2, with no clear D. Germline CDR1 reads SGHAT; CDR2 reads FQNNGV. CDR3 length equals 12 residues. Trimming stripped 6 bases from V and 8 bases from J, with 10 bases between.

This clonotype was observed many times. The chain recombines TRBV6-4 with TRBJ2-1; TRBD2 matches 8 bases. Germline V gene data show CDR1 as MRHNA and CDR2 as SNTAGT. This CDR3 has 11 amino acids. J lost 12 bases, V lost 6 bases, and 4 bases had no gene match. Here the CDR3 reads CASSPGGRQFF. In nucleotides, the CDR3 is TGTGCCAGCAGCCCGGGGGGGAGGCAGTTCTTC.

The chain combines TRBV20-1 with TRBJ2-3, with a possible D match to TRBD1 (6 bases). The CDR3 has 15 residues. V was pared by 1 base and J by 2 bases, with 13 bases between. Germline CDR1 and CDR2: DFQATT and SNEGSKA (reference sequence). CDR3 residues: CSARVRGRTTDTQYF. In DNA, the CDR3 is TGCAGTGCTAGAGTTAGGGGGAGAACCACAGATACGCAGTATTTT.

This clonotype has just a few counts. The chain is built from TRBV5-1 and TRBJ2-5, with D unresolved. The CDR3 totals 14 residues. Germline lookup yields CDR1 SGHRS and CDR2 YFSETQ. The ends were cut back, 3 bases at V and 5 bases at J, with 14 bases in the middle. The CDR3 nucleotides read TGCGCCAGCAGCTGGGTCTTAGGTCGGGAGACCCAGTACTTC. Translating it yields CASSWVLGRETQYF.

This clonotype was detected a few times. The chain uses TRBV20-1 and TRBJ2-7; perhaps TRBD2 as D (6 bases). This CDR3 spans 14 amino acids. With 0 bases removed from V and 3 bases from J, the gap between germline ends came to 12 bases. Germline V gene data show CDR1 as DFQATT and CDR2 as SNEGSKA (reference sequence). CDR3 loop: CSARDGAGGYEQYF. In nucleotides, the CDR3 is TGCAGTGCTAGAGATGGGGCCGGGGGCTACGAGCAGTACTTC.

The chain employs TRBV6-1 and TRBJ2-5, with TRBD2 as a possible D gene (7 bases). Germline values: CDR1 MNHNS, CDR2 SASEGT. The CDR3 runs 14 residues. With 9 bases removed from V and 4 bases from J, the gap between germline ends came to 18 bases. DNA of the CDR3: TGTGCCAGTGGGGGCCTAGCGGCACTAGAGACCCAGTACTTC. Residues: CASGGLAALETQYF.

This clonotype was detected only a few times. The gene calls are TRBV20-1 and TRBJ2-7; D not resolved. CDR1 DFQATT and CDR2 SNEGSKA come from the germline V gene (reference sequence). This CDR3 region has 11 residues. In DNA, the CDR3 is TGCAGCGGAAGTACAGACTACGAGCAGTACTTC. It yields the protein CSGSTDYEQYF.

The chain is built from TRBV27 and TRBJ2-1, with 9 bases fitting TRBD2. V was pared by 4 bases and J by 5 bases, with 6 bases of the junction left unmatched. The CDR3 totals 15 residues. Per the germline V gene, CDR1 is MNHEY and CDR2 is SMNVEV (reference sequence). CDR3 in DNA: TGTGCCAGCAGTTCCAGCGGGAGGTGGCACAATGAGCAGTTCTTC. Its protein product is CASSSSGRWHNEQFF.

The sample holds many counts of this clonotype. The chain uses TRBV20-1 and TRBJ2-7; TRBD2 matches 8 bases. With V trimmed by 6 bases and J by 6 bases, 13 bases remained unmatched. The CDR3 sequence is 14 residues long. Germline V lookup: CDR1 DFQATT, CDR2 SNEGSKA (reference sequence). CDR3 in DNA: TGCAGTGCATTTTGGGAAGCGGGAGTCTCCGAGCAGTACTTC. As protein: CSAFWEAGVSEQYF.

This clonotype has ten or more counts. The gene calls are TRBV24-1 and TRBJ2-1; the D call may be TRBD1 or TRBD2 (6 bases each). The CDR3 spans 14 residues. The germline V gene has CDR1 KGHDR and CDR2 SFDVKD. V was pared by 1 base and J by 10 bases, with 13 bases between. The CDR3 region has the DNA TGTGCCACCAGTGATTTAGGGGGGATGGAGGAGCAGTTCTTC. Encoded protein: CATSDLGGMEEQFF.

This clonotype was detected a few times. V gene TRBV28 combines with J gene TRBJ2-7; the match to TRBD2 covers 8 bases. V trimming: 2 bases; J trimming: 1 base; junction bases outside the gene matches: 10. The CDR3 is 17 residues long. Germline CDR1 and CDR2: MDHEN and SYDVKM. CDR3 residues: CASSLPLQRERSYEQYF. Written as DNA, the CDR3 is TGTGCCAGCAGTTTACCTCTTCAGCGGGAGAGGTCCTACGAGCAGTACTTC.

This clonotype was counted only a few times. The V gene is TRBV24-1, the J gene TRBJ2-1, with 9 bases aligning to TRBD1. The V segment lost 8 bases and the J segment 6 bases; nucleotides outside the gene matches: 7. Germline loops: CDR1 KGHDR, CDR2 SFDVKD. The CDR3 length is 14 residues. The CDR3: CATKGQGDTNEQFF. The CDR3 nucleotides are TGTGCCACCAAGGGACAGGGTGATACCAATGAGCAGTTCTTC.

This clonotype showed up just a few times. An end of the junction differs from the germline gene, which may be a read error. The genes are TRBV25-1 and TRBJ1-1, with no clear D. The CDR3 totals 13 residues. Germline V CDR1 and CDR2: MGHDK, SYGVNS. The CDR3 loop is CASTERGNTEAFF. The CDR3 DNA is TGTGCCAGCACTGAACGCGGGAACACTGAAGCTTTCTTT.

Only a few counts were recorded for this clonotype. This rearrangement joins TRBV24-1 to TRBJ2-1; D remains unclear. Germline CDR1 reads KGHDR; CDR2 reads SFDVKD. This CDR3 is built from 14 residues. V lost 4 bases and J 15 bases, leaving 21 bases between the germline ends. CDR3 residues: CATSETRHSPRRFF. As DNA, the CDR3 is TGTGCCACCAGTGAAACTCGTCATAGCCCGAGGCGGTTCTTC.